The clone carrying this T cell receptor (beta chain) came up a few times. Per the original methods: Cell counts per sample came from amplifying reference gene primers. Sequencing used immunoSEQ multiplex PCR; TCRdb keeps in-frame clones, though not all of them. V and J calls and clone size are those listed in that table; D and trimming were worked out from the DNA. The sample records a few hundred thousand clones, under 90% being singletons. A COVID-19 case was met by exposed participants within 2 weeks before study entry. This entry is derived from a study of blood T cell repertoires in COVID-19. Germline V gene sequence: CDR1 KGHDR, CDR2 SFDVKD. The CDR3 is made up of 19 amino acids. J lost 0 bases, V lost 0 bases, and 7 bases had no gene match.

The origin of this receptor is a woman aged 50 to 60 who had been exposed to COVID-19. The chain uses TRBV24-1 and TRBJ2-2; 9 bases line up with TRBD1. Sequenced: PBMCs or T cells enriched from blood (not recorded which). The CDR3 sequence: CATSDLTGTGRPNTGELFF. CDR3 bases: TGTGCCACCAGTGATTTGACCGGGACAGGGAGGCCGAACACCGGGGAGCTGTTTTTT.